One sample yielded the 17 T cell receptor beta chains listed below, sequenced in a study of long-term antiretroviral therapy in people with HIV. Assay version v3.0 of immunoSEQ was used, and it was run at survey level. Repertoires were generated with immunoSEQ multiplex PCR, while TCRdb's copy carries only in-frame clones and drops some. The sample records around 19,000 clones, around three quarters being singletons. Sequences were derived from unsorted PBMCs, sampled 2.9 years after starting antiretroviral therapy. The receptors originated from a woman in her twenties or thirties with HIV.

The chain recombines TRBV29-1 with TRBJ2-3; 9 positions agree with TRBD1. After removal of 6 bases from V and 1 base from J, the junction contained 5 bases not matched to a gene. Germline V gene lookup returns CDR1 SQVTM and CDR2 ANQGSEA. This CDR3 contains 14 residues. The CDR3 loop reads CSVGTGTGTDTQYF. The CDR3 DNA is TGCAGCGTCGGGACAGGGACGGGCACAGATACGCAGTATTTT.

This chain links TRBV30 with TRBJ2-5; 7 bases line up with TRBD1. The CDR3 loop spans 14 amino acids. V shed 4 bases, J shed 4 bases, and the junction held 9 bases outside the gene matches. In germline, CDR1 is GTSNPN, CDR2 SVGIG (reference sequence). The CDR3 is CAWMDRHWGETQYF. CDR3 sequence (DNA): TGTGCCTGGATGGACAGGCATTGGGGAGAGACCCAGTACTTC.

This clone was counted a few times. The chain uses TRBV4-1 and TRBJ1-2, with D hard to call. The V end lost 1 base, the J end lost 7 bases, and 7 bases lay between the germline ends. Germline loops: CDR1 MGHRA, CDR2 YSYEKL. The CDR3 length is 12 residues. The CDR3 coding sequence is TGCGCCAGCAGCCAAGCTGCAGGTGGCTACACCTTC. Translation gives CASSQAAGGYTF.

The rearrangement uses TRBV5-5 and TRBJ2-7, with a weak D call TRBD2 (6 bases). Germline CDR1 and CDR2: SGHKS and YYEKEE (reference sequence). V lost 4 bases and J lost 3, with 11 bases in between. This CDR3 has 13 amino acids. This CDR3 is CASSETGLYEQYV. The CDR3 DNA is TGTGCCAGCAGCGAGACGGGACTCTACGAGCAGTACGTC.

The chain links TRBV2 to TRBJ1-2; D is uncertain. CDR1 is SNHLY, CDR2 FYNNEI, per germline. The V and J ends lost 4 bases and 0 bases respectively, with 18 bases between them. This CDR3 comprises 17 residues. The CDR3 loop reads CASSGLEGPTTNYGYTF. CDR3 DNA: TGTGCCAGCAGTGGATTAGAGGGTCCTACAACTAACTATGGCTACACCTTC.

In its sample, this clone was seen a few times. This sequence joins TRBV6-1 and TRBJ2-2; TRBD2 aligns across 8 bases. In germline, CDR1 is MNHNS, CDR2 SASEGT. This CDR3 has 13 amino acids. V dropped 4 bases and J dropped 5; count of bases not matched to a gene: 0. Here the CDR3 reads CASSGLATGELFF. CDR3 DNA sequence: TGTGCCAGCAGTGGACTAGCGACCGGGGAGCTGTTTTTT.

The V and J genes are TRBV2 and TRBJ2-2; D not resolved. Germline CDR1 and CDR2: SNHLY and FYNNEI. The CDR3 covers 13 residues. V lost 6 bases, J lost 4 bases, and 9 bases lay in between. The CDR3 nucleotides read TGTGCCAGCAGAGTGATGAGCACCGGGGAGCTGTTTTTT. Its protein is CASRVMSTGELFF.

The chain couples TRBV10-2 to TRBJ2-5; TRBD2 matches at 10 bases. The CDR3 is 16 amino acids. CDR1 and CDR2 from the germline V gene are WSHSY and SAAADI. After removal of 5 bases from V and 7 bases from J, the junction contained 13 bases not matched to a gene. The CDR3 sequence: CASSQFNPSGGGTQYF. The CDR3 region has the DNA TGCGCCAGCAGTCAGTTTAACCCTAGCGGGGGAGGGACCCAGTACTTC.

V usage is TRBV14 and J usage is TRBJ1-1; no clear D gene. The CDR3 covers 12 residues. Trimming took off 5 bases at V and 3 bases at J, with 7 bases between the two ends. Germline V gives CDR1 SGHDN, CDR2 FVKESK. The CDR3 DNA sequence: TGTGCCAGCAGCGACCGGGACACTGAAGCTTTCTTT. Amino acid sequence: CASSDRDTEAFF.

The chain couples TRBV4-1 to TRBJ1-6; D uncertain. V lost 2 bases, J lost 5 bases, and 13 bases lay in between. The CDR3 sequence is 16 residues long. Germline CDR1 MGHRA, CDR2 YSYEKL. The CDR3 DNA reads TGCGCCAGCAGCCAACGCCCTCAGAAAGATAATTCACCCCTCCACTTT. It codes for CASSQRPQKDNSPLHF.

The chain carries TRBV4-2 and TRBJ2-3; unclear D gene. The ends were cut back, 0 bases at V and 1 base at J, with 5 bases in the middle. The CDR3 is 14 residues long. Germline lookup yields CDR1 LGHNA and CDR2 YNFKEQ. The CDR3 nucleotides are TGTGCCAGCAGCCAAGATGACGGCACAGATACGCAGTATTTT. Protein: CASSQDDGTDTQYF.

The chain couples TRBV5-1 to TRBJ1-1; TRBD1 aligns across 9 bases. CDR1 is SGHRS and CDR2 is YFSETQ in the germline V gene. V lost 6 bases, J lost 5 bases, and 8 bases stayed unmatched. The CDR3 is made up of 14 amino acids. The chain's CDR3 is CASNPTGGGTEAFF. In nucleotides, the CDR3 is TGCGCCAGCAACCCGACAGGGGGTGGAACTGAAGCTTTCTTT. The variable domain in full, with the rest retrieved from reference TRBV5-1 and TRBJ1-1, is KAGVTQTPRYLIKTRGQQVTLSCSPISGHRSVSWYQQTPGQGLQFLFEYFSETQRNKGNFPGRFSGRQFSNSRSEMNVSTLELGDSALYLCASNPTGGGTEAFFGQGTRLTVV.

This clone was found a few times. V is TRBV7-3 and J is TRBJ1-1, with D unresolved. This CDR3 has 13 residues. V lost 2 bases and J lost 3, with 7 bases in between. CDR1 and CDR2 (germline): SGHTA, FQGTGA. CDR3 sequence reads: CASSLLADTEAFF. For the CDR3, the DNA is TGTGCCAGCAGCTTACTCGCAGACACTGAAGCTTTCTTT. Filled out from reference TRBV7-3 and TRBJ1-1, the complete variable domain reads GAGVSQTPSNKVTEKGKYVELRCDPISGHTALYWYRQSLGQGPEFLIYFQGTGAADDSGLPNDRFFAVRPEGSVSTLKIQRTERGDSAVYLCASSLLADTEAFFGQGTRLTVV.

The chain couples TRBV30 to TRBJ1-2; no clear D. The CDR3 length is 13 residues. Looked up from germline, CDR1 is GTSNPN and CDR2 is SVGIG (reference sequence). V lost 3 bases, J lost 1 base, and 9 bases lay in between. The CDR3 bases are TGTGCCTGGAGAGCGACGGTTAACTATGGCTACACCTTC. Translation gives CAWRATVNYGYTF.

The table lists this clone with a count of one. The chain recombines TRBV5-1 with TRBJ2-5; 7 bases match TRBD2. The V gene's germline CDR1 is SGHRS and CDR2 YFSETQ. V lost 0 bases, J lost 4 bases, and 12 bases stayed unmatched. The CDR3 is 17 amino acids. The CDR3 bases are TGCGCCAGCAGCTTGGGAAACTGGGGGGGTCCCGGAGAGACCCAGTACTTC. Amino acids: CASSLGNWGGPGETQYF.

The chain joins TRBV25-1 to TRBJ1-1; D gene unclear. V shed 3 bases and J shed 1 base, with 15 bases lying between them. CDR1 is MGHDK and CDR2 is SYGVNS in the germline V gene. This CDR3 spans 16 amino acids. The CDR3 nucleotides are TGTGCCAGCAGTGATCCCACCCACGACGGGAACACTGAAGCTTTCTTT. The encoded protein is CASSDPTHDGNTEAFF.

The chain uses TRBV6-6 and TRBJ1-5; 7 positions agree with TRBD1. The germline gives CDR1 MNHNY, CDR2 SVGAGI (reference sequence). Trimming took 5 bases from V and 1 from J; bases not matched to a gene: 8. The CDR3 covers 16 residues. Here the CDR3 reads CASSRDSFLSNQPQHF. Here the CDR3 DNA reads TGTGCCAGCAGTCGGGACAGTTTCTTAAGCAATCAGCCCCAGCATTTT.